These 4 T cell receptor beta chains were sequenced from one sample in a study of blood T cell repertoires in COVID-19. Here immunoSEQ multiplex PCR was the method, and the copy in TCRdb shows in-frame clones only, minus some. There are 180,000 or so clones in the sample; about 82% occur only once, and about 8.6% lies in the top ten. Sequenced input: PBMCs or T cells enriched from blood (not recorded which). The receptors were gathered from a woman in her twenties or thirties who had recovered from COVID-19.

This chain connects TRBV5-1 to TRBJ1-2; 9 positions agree with TRBD1. This CDR3 has 15 amino acids. From germline, CDR1 is SGHRS and CDR2 YFSETQ. The junction had 6 bases not matched to a gene; V was cut back by 1 base and J by 5 bases. The CDR3 loop reads CASSLLRQGGYGYTF. The DNA of the CDR3 is TGCGCCAGCAGCTTGCTTCGACAGGGGGGGTATGGCTACACCTTC.

This clone was picked up one time. V gene TRBV5-1 combines with J gene TRBJ1-4, with D possibly TRBD1 on 5 matching bases. Germline CDR1 is SGHRS and CDR2 is YFSETQ. The CDR3 extends over 14 amino acids. V was pared by 0 bases and J by 7 bases, with 10 bases between. The chain's CDR3 is CASSLGGGSEKLFF. CDR3 nucleotides: TGCGCCAGCAGCTTGGGGGGCGGGAGTGAAAAACTGTTTTTT.

V is TRBV4-2 and J is TRBJ2-3, with D possibly TRBD2 on 6 matching bases. V was trimmed by 3 bases and J by 7 bases, leaving 23 bases between them. Germline V gives CDR1 LGHNA, CDR2 YNFKEQ. The CDR3 has 17 amino acids. The CDR3 DNA reads TGTGCCAGCAGCCAGACGGACGGGAGTCACGCGGGCCATACGCAGTATTTT. As protein: CASSQTDGSHAGHTQYF.

CDR3 region: CASSLTGFGEQYF. CDR3 nucleotides: TGTGCCAGCAGTCTTACGGGGTTCGGCGAGCAGTACTTC. The chain has TRBV13 and TRBJ2-7; tentatively, D is TRBD2 (5 bases). V dropped 6 bases and J dropped 6 bases, with 15 bases sitting between them. The CDR3 is 13 residues long. Germline values: CDR1 PRHDT, CDR2 FYEKMQ (reference sequence).